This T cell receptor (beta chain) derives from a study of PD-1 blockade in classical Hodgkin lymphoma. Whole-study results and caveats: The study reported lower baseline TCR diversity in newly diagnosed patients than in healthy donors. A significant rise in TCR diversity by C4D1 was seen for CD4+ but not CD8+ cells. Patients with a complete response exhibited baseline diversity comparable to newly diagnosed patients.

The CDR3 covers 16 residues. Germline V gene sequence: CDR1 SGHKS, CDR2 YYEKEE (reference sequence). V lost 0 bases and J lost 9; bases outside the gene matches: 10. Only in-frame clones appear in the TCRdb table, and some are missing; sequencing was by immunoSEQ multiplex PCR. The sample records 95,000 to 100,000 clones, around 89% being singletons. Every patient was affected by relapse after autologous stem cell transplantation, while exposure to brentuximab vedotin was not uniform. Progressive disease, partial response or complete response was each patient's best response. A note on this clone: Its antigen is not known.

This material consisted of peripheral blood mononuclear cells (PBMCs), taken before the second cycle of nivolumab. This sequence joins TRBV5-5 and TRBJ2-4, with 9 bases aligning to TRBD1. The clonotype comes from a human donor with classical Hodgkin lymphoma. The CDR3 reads CASSLGPPGTGSIQYF. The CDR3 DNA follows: TGTGCCAGCAGCTTGGGGCCTCCCGGGACAGGGAGCATTCAGTACTTC.